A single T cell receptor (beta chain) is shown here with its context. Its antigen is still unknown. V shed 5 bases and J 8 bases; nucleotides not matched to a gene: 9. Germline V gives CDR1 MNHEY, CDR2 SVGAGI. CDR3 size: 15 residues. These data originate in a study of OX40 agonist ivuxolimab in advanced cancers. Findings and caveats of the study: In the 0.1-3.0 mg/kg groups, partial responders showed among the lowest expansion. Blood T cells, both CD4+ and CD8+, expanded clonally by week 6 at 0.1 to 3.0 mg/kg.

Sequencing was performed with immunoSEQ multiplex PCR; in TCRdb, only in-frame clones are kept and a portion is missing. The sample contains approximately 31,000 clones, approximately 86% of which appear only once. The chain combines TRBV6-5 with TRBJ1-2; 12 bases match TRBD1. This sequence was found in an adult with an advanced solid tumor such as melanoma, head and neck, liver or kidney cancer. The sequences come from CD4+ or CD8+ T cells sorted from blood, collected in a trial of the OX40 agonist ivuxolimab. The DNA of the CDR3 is TGTGCCAGCAGTCAAGGGACAGGGGGCGCGGAGGGCTACACCTTC. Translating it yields CASSQGTGGAEGYTF.